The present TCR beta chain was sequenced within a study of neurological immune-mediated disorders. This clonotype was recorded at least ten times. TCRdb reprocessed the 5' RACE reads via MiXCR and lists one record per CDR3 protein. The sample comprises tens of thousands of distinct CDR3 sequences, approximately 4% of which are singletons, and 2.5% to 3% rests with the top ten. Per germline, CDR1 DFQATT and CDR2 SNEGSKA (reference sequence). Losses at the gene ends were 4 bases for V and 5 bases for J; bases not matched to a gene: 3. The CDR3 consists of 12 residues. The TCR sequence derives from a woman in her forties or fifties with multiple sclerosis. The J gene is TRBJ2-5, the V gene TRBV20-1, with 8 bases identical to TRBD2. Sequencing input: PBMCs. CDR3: CSATGGLETQYF. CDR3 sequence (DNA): TGCAGTGCTACGGGGGGGCTGGAGACCCAGTACTTC.